One sample yielded the 23 T cell receptor beta chains listed below, sequenced in a study of T cells in Graves' hyperthyroidism and ophthalmopathy. Amplified TCR beta CDR3 regions derived from RNA transcripts. Carried out on the TCR CDR3, a first-round RT-PCR used the HTBI primer set. MiXCR, run by TCRdb on the multiplex PCR reads, gives a single entry per CDR3 protein. The repertoire holds a few hundred thousand distinct CDR3 sequences, with about a sixth as singletons. The sample comprised blood. These receptors were collected from a man aged 40-55 years with Graves' hyperthyroidism.

The chain is built from TRBV29-1 and TRBJ1-1, with D possibly matching TRBD1 (5 bases). The CDR3 runs to 15 residues. Trimming left V 7 bases short and J 2 bases short, with 20 bases between. Per the germline V gene, CDR1 is SQVTM and CDR2 is ANQGSEA. The CDR3 DNA reads as TGCAGCGGCATCGGGACGCAGAGATATAACACTGAAGCTTTCTTT. Translating it yields CSGIGTQRYNTEAFF.

This clonotype has ten or more counts. The rearrangement links TRBV7-9 to TRBJ2-5; D possibly uses TRBD1 or TRBD2 (5 bases each). CDR1 and CDR2 from the germline V gene are SEHNR and FQNEAQ (reference sequence). Trimming took off 4 bases at V and 3 bases at J, with 9 bases between the two ends. The CDR3 spans 13 residues. CDR3 coding DNA: TGTGCCAGCAGCTCCGGGACCAAAGAGACCCAGTACTTC. This sequence encodes CASSSGTKETQYF.

This clonotype occurred many times. The limits of the CDR3 on the DNA are not certain, so only TCRdb's listed CDR3 is given. CDR3 amino acids: CSAVGGGTGHRDF. The chain links TRBV29-1 to TRBJ2-5; TRBD1 reflects the table's D call only, with no check against the DNA. CDR1 and CDR2 (germline): SQVTM, ANQGSEA. A total of 13 residues make up the CDR3, ends included.

This clonotype was seen a few times. This rearrangement joins TRBV4-3 to TRBJ2-2; D unclear. The CDR3 spans 14 residues. Between the trimmed V and J ends, which lost 4 bases and 5 bases, there was a span of 11 bases. Germline V gene data show CDR1 as LGHNA and CDR2 as YSLEER. The CDR3 protein is CASSRKGRTGELFF. The CDR3 DNA reads TGCGCCAGCAGCCGAAAAGGGCGGACCGGGGAGCTGTTTTTT.

This clonotype was counted only a few times. This rearrangement joins TRBV29-1 to TRBJ2-3; 14 positions match TRBD2. Germline-derived CDR1 and CDR2 are SQVTM and ANQGSEA. The CDR3 covers 14 residues. V shed 5 bases and J 8 bases; nucleotides not matched to a gene: 6. CDR3: CSVPTSGGEGTQYF. Written as DNA, the CDR3 is TGCAGCGTTCCGACTAGCGGGGGGGAAGGTACGCAGTATTTT.

This chain uses TRBV19 with TRBJ1-5, with TRBD1 identical over 9 bases. Trimming took 5 bases from V and 5 from J; bases not matched to a gene: 4. Germline-derived CDR1 and CDR2 are LNHDA and SQIVND (reference sequence). CDR3 length: 14 residues. CDR3 protein: CASSATGGDQPQHF. In DNA form, the CDR3 reads TGTGCCAGTAGTGCGACAGGGGGTGATCAGCCCCAGCATTTT. The whole variable domain, filled in from reference TRBV19 and TRBJ1-5, reads DGGITQSPKYLFRKEGQNVTLSCEQNLNHDAMYWYRQDPGQGLRLIYYSQIVNDFQKGDIAEGYSVSREKKESFPLTVTSAQKNPTAFYLCASSATGGDQPQHFGDGTRLSIL.

This clonotype was counted between two and nine times. This may be a read error, as it is one base from a much larger clone. This chain connects TRBV7-2 to TRBJ1-4; the D is unclear. CDR3 length: 14 amino acids. Germline CDR1 and CDR2: SGHTA and FQGNSA. The germline V and J ends were trimmed by 3 bases and 3 bases, with 8 bases remaining between them. CDR3 sequence: CASSFGGANEKLFF. CDR3 coding DNA: TGTGCCAGCAGCTTCGGCGGAGCTAATGAAAAACTGTTTTTT.

Worth noting for this clonotype: This may arise from a read error, as a much more abundant clone is one base away. The chain links TRBV20-1 to TRBJ1-1; maybe TRBD1 (5 bases). Germline V gene sequence: CDR1 DFQATT, CDR2 SNEGSKA (reference sequence). This CDR3 is 12 amino acids long. DNA for the CDR3: TGCAGCGCTGGGGGAGTGAACACTGAAGCTTTCTTT. Amino acids: CSAGGVNTEAFF.

Turning to this clonotype: A much larger clone lies a single base off, so this may be a read error. J is TRBJ1-1 and V is TRBV5-8, with D possibly being TRBD1 (6 bases). V was pared by 4 bases and J by 6 bases, with 28 bases between. Germline CDR1 reads SGHTS; CDR2 reads YDEGEE. This CDR3 spans 18 amino acids. The CDR3: CASSTEFRAQGGGSEAFF. CDR3 DNA sequence: TGTGCCAGCAGCACGGAATTTCGGGCGCAAGGAGGGGGGTCTGAAGCTTTCTTT. The entire variable domain, with the rest obtained from reference TRBV5-8 and TRBJ1-1, is as follows: EAGVTQSPTHLIKTRGQQATLRCSPISGHTSVYWYQQALGLGLQFLLWYDEGEERNRGNFPPRFSGRQFPNYSSELNVNALELEDSALYLCASSTEFRAQGGGSEAFFGQGTRLTVV.

This clonotype was found a few times. This sequence joins TRBV6-2 or TRBV6-3 and TRBJ2-1, with D possibly being TRBD1 or TRBD2 (5 bases each). Germline V gene data show CDR1 as MNHEY and CDR2 as SVGEGT. This CDR3 spans 15 amino acids. V was pared by 6 bases and J by 2 bases, with 14 bases between. CDR3 region: CASRFGTPPYNEQFF. Written as DNA, the CDR3 is TGTGCCAGCAGGTTCGGGACCCCACCCTACAATGAGCAGTTCTTC.

This clonotype was counted at least ten times. CDR3 DNA: TGCAGCGTTGAAGATACGGGGGGCCAAGAGACCCAGTACTTC. Its protein product is CSVEDTGGQETQYF. V is TRBV29-1 and J is TRBJ2-5; 7 positions agree with TRBD2. Germline CDR1 is SQVTM and CDR2 is ANQGSEA. The length of the CDR3 is 14 residues. The V and J ends lost 0 bases and 1 base, in that order; junction bases with no gene match: 2.

The chain has TRBV13 and TRBJ2-1; 9 nucleotides line up with TRBD2. Germline V gene lookup returns CDR1 PRHDT and CDR2 FYEKMQ (reference sequence). The V segment lost 5 bases and the J segment 0 bases; nucleotides outside the gene matches: 5. This CDR3 is 16 amino acids long. The CDR3 DNA is TGTGCCAGCAGCCCTCTAGCGGGGTCCTCCTACAATGAGCAGTTCTTC. As protein: CASSPLAGSSYNEQFF.

Many counts were recorded for this clonotype. The chain uses TRBV5-1 and TRBJ1-1; D is uncertain. The CDR3 is made up of 13 amino acids. Germline CDR1 and CDR2: SGHRS and YFSETQ. Trimming took 4 bases from V and 1 from J, leaving 8 bases between them. Here the CDR3 DNA reads TGCGCCAGCAGCCCCATGGGGAACACTGAAGCTTTCTTT. Its protein is CASSPMGNTEAFF.

This clonotype was counted many times. The chain has TRBV6-1 and TRBJ2-7; perhaps TRBD1 as D (5 bases). V lost 6 bases and J 7 bases, leaving 13 bases between the germline ends. In germline, CDR1 is MNHNS, CDR2 SASEGT. The CDR3 has 12 residues. The DNA for the CDR3 is TGTGCCAGCAGCAGGACACAGAGTGAGCAGTACTTC. Its translation is CASSRTQSEQYF.

This clonotype was seen ten or more times. V gene TRBV7-9 combines with J gene TRBJ1-1; D is unresolved. The CDR3 sequence is 17 residues long. CDR1 SEHNR and CDR2 FQNEAQ come from the germline V gene (reference sequence). Trimming took off 3 bases at V and 1 base at J, with 18 bases between the two ends. The CDR3 reads CASSFGQAHFGNTEAFF. As DNA, the CDR3 is TGTGCCAGCAGCTTTGGTCAGGCCCATTTCGGGAACACTGAAGCTTTCTTT.

The table lists this clonotype with many counts. The V gene is TRBV9, the J gene TRBJ2-1; TRBD1 aligns across 9 bases. This CDR3 contains 14 residues. V trimming: 3 bases; J trimming: 5 bases; junction bases outside the gene matches: 3. CDR1 and CDR2 from the germline V gene are SGDLS and YYNGEE. The CDR3 nucleotides read TGTGCCAGCAGCGGAAGGGACAGGGACAATGAGCAGTTCTTC. Residues: CASSGRDRDNEQFF. The full variable domain, with the rest looked up from reference TRBV9 and TRBJ2-1, is DSGVTQTPKHLITATGQRVTLRCSPRSGDLSVYWYQQSLDQGLQFLIQYYNGEERAKGNILERFSAQQFPDLHSELNLSSLELGDSALYFCASSGRDRDNEQFFGPGTRLTVL.

This clonotype was seen at least ten times. The CDR3: CASSLEAYEQYF. In DNA form, the CDR3 reads TGCGCCAGCAGCTTGGAGGCTTACGAGCAGTACTTC. The chain carries TRBV5-1 and TRBJ2-7; D call uncertain. The V end was cut by 0 bases, the J end by 4 bases, with 5 bases between. The germline V gene has CDR1 SGHRS and CDR2 YFSETQ. The CDR3 extends over 12 amino acids.

Many counts were recorded for this clonotype. This sequence joins TRBV12-5 and TRBJ2-7, with no clear D. Trimming cost V 9 bases and J 3 bases, with 18 bases left between them. The germline gives CDR1 LGHNT, CDR2 FRNRAP. This CDR3 region has 14 residues. The CDR3 protein is CASDTSRVYYEQYF. The CDR3 region has the DNA TGTGCTAGCGACACCTCTAGAGTCTACTACGAGCAGTACTTC.

In this sample, this clonotype turned up once. V gene TRBV18 combines with J gene TRBJ2-7; TRBD1 matches at 7 bases. Trimming took 5 bases from V and 2 from J; bases not matched to a gene: 6. Looked up from germline, CDR1 is KGHSH and CDR2 is LQKENI. The CDR3 extends over 14 amino acids. This CDR3 reads CASSKTGFAYEQYF. The CDR3 nucleotides are TGTGCCAGCTCAAAGACAGGGTTTGCCTACGAGCAGTACTTC.

At least ten counts were recorded for this clonotype. The chain carries TRBV28 and TRBJ2-5; D is tentatively TRBD1 or TRBD2 (6 bases each). Trimming cost V 7 bases and J 4 bases, with 19 bases left between them. CDR1 is MDHEN, CDR2 SYDVKM, per germline. This CDR3 has 15 residues. The CDR3 DNA sequence: TGTGCCAGCACCGGAGGGACACCTAACCGAGAGACCCAGTACTTC. Translation: CASTGGTPNRETQYF.

There are many counts of this clonotype. One end of the junction varies from germline; a read error may be responsible. Written as DNA, the CDR3 is TGTGCCAGCACGCGGGGGACGGTGGATAGGCAGTATTTT. This codes for CASTRGTVDRQYF. This chain joins TRBV28 and TRBJ2-3; TRBD2 aligns across 7 bases. This CDR3 spans 13 amino acids. CDR1 MDHEN and CDR2 SYDVKM come from the germline V gene.

This clonotype was detected ten times or more. The chain links TRBV20-1 to TRBJ1-2, with D possibly TRBD1 on 5 matching bases. V dropped 5 bases and J dropped 5 bases, with 18 bases sitting between them. This CDR3 is 14 amino acids long. Germline V gene lookup returns CDR1 DFQATT and CDR2 SNEGSKA (reference sequence). As DNA, the CDR3 is TGCAGTGCTTTGGGGCAGGGAGGGAAATATGGCTACACCTTC. Its translation: CSALGQGGKYGYTF.

This clonotype appeared many times. This chain uses TRBV6-1 with TRBJ2-2; possible D gene TRBD1, 5 bases. Germline CDR1 reads MNHNS; CDR2 reads SASEGT. The V gene lost 8 bases and the J gene lost 1 base, with 11 bases spanning the gap. The CDR3 extends over 14 amino acids. The CDR3 loop reads CASGRQMNTGELFF. The CDR3 region has the DNA TGTGCCAGCGGACGACAGATGAACACCGGGGAGCTGTTTTTT.